Presented here are 16 T cell receptor beta chains from one specimen sequenced in a study of cytomegalovirus exposure and HLA in healthy donors (TCRdb year 2017). The method was the immunoSEQ multiplex PCR assay. The source is immuneACCESS, and TCRdb retained only in-frame sequences with V and J called. Part of the clones is not carried over; for the studies checked, unresolved V genes explain less than half of this, and the remainder is unexplained. Counted in this sample were 150,000 to 180,000 clones; approximately 86% of them appeared once. The ten most abundant clones make up around 20% of the sample. The specimen sequenced was PBMCs. The receptors come from a man aged 18-30 years in good health and CMV-seropositive.

The chain combines TRBV1 with TRBJ2-1; TRBD2 was called by the table and not checked on the DNA. TRBV1 is classified as a pseudogene. The CDR3 sequence is 18 residues long. CDR3 sequence reads: CTSSQVTLSGGAYNEQFF. The DNA of the CDR3 is TGCACCAGCAGCCAAGTCACCCTAAGCGGGGGGGCGTACAATGAGCAGTTCTTC.

The rearrangement links TRBV6-1 to TRBJ2-5, with 13 nucleotides matching TRBD2. Trimming at V came to 5 bases and at J to 5 bases, leaving 5 bases not matched to a gene. There are 15 residues in the CDR3. Germline CDR1 is MNHNS and CDR2 is SASEGT. The CDR3 DNA reads as TGTGCCAGCAGTCTGGGACTAGCGGGGTTTGAGACCCAGTACTTC. Translation: CASSLGLAGFETQYF.

This chain uses TRBV28 with TRBJ2-7, with 7 bases that match TRBD1. The CDR3 sequence is 15 residues long. V lost 6 bases, J lost 0 bases, and 8 bases stayed unmatched. Per germline, CDR1 MDHEN and CDR2 SYDVKM. In DNA, the CDR3 is TGTGCCAGCAGCACGGGACAGTTTAGCTCCTACGAGCAGTACTTC. Translation gives CASSTGQFSSYEQYF.

The gene calls are TRBV4-3 and TRBJ2-5; 9 positions agree with TRBD2. Trimming took 3 bases from V and 3 from J; bases not matched to a gene: 11. Germline V lookup: CDR1 LGHNA, CDR2 YSLEER. The CDR3 length is 17 residues. CDR3 bases: TGCGCCAGCAGCCAGGGAGTAGCGGGAGCAGTTGAAGAGACCCAGTACTTC. Its protein product is CASSQGVAGAVEETQYF.

The chain uses TRBV21-1 and TRBJ2-7; the table's D gene call, TRBD1, was not cross checked with the DNA. TRBV21-1 is an annotated pseudogene. CDR3 length: 14 residues. For the CDR3, the DNA is TGTGCCAGCAGCAAAGACCAGGGCAGATACGAGCAGTACTTC. Protein sequence: CASSKDQGRYEQYF.

This clone was counted a single time. The CDR3 here is CASRLVTLSYQETQYF. CDR3 DNA: TGTGCCAGCAGGTTAGTAACCCTTTCGTACCAAGAGACCCAGTACTTC. This chain uses TRBV2 with TRBJ2-5, with D hard to call. The germline V and J ends were trimmed by 6 bases and 0 bases, with 17 bases remaining between them. The CDR3 spans 16 residues. From germline, CDR1 is SNHLY and CDR2 FYNNEI.

The chain recombines TRBV4-2 with TRBJ2-1; 8 bases match TRBD1. The trim removed 1 base at V and 8 bases at J, leaving 13 bases unmatched. Germline lookup yields CDR1 LGHNA and CDR2 YNFKEQ. The CDR3 runs to 17 residues. The CDR3 loop reads CASSQAEGQVGIDEQFF. The DNA for the CDR3 is TGTGCCAGCAGCCAAGCGGAGGGACAGGTCGGGATCGATGAGCAGTTCTTC.

The V gene is TRBV5-6, the J gene TRBJ2-1; 13 bases are shared with TRBD2. Losses at the gene ends were 4 bases for V and 10 bases for J; bases not matched to a gene: 14. There are 17 residues in the CDR3. CDR1 is SGHDT, CDR2 YYEEEE, per germline. The CDR3 region has the DNA TGTGCCAGCAGCACCGGACTAGCGGGGGTTCGGTATGGGGAGCAGTTCTTC. Translated, it gives CASSTGLAGVRYGEQFF. Filled out from reference TRBV5-6 and TRBJ2-1, the complete variable domain reads DAGVTQSPTHLIKTRGQQVTLRCSPKSGHDTVSWYQQALGQGPQFIFQYYEEEERQRGNFPDRFSGHQFPNYSSELNVNALLLGDSALYLCASSTGLAGVRYGEQFFGPGTRLTVL.

This chain uses TRBV9 with TRBJ1-2; D is unclear. The CDR3 has 13 residues. Looked up from germline, CDR1 is SGDLS and CDR2 is YYNGEE. Deletions cut 0 bases from V and 8 bases from J, with 11 bases between. This chain's CDR3 is CASSVVGGRGYTF. In DNA form, the CDR3 reads TGTGCCAGCAGCGTAGTGGGAGGGAGAGGCTACACCTTC.

The gene calls are TRBV10-3 and TRBJ1-1, with D uncertain. The CDR3 spans 12 residues. CDR1 and CDR2 (germline): ENHRY, SYGVKD. V lost 7 bases to trimming and J lost 1 base, with 7 bases between them. CDR3 sequence (DNA): TGTGCCATCAAACAGCCGAACACTGAAGCTTTCTTT. It specifies CAIKQPNTEAFF.

V and J are TRBV7-2 and TRBJ2-1; D is unresolved. The V end lost 2 bases, the J end lost 5 bases, and 10 bases lay between the germline ends. Germline V gene sequence: CDR1 SGHTA, CDR2 FQGNSA. The CDR3 is 14 amino acids. CDR3 in amino acids: CASSLWAENNEQFF. CDR3 nucleotides: TGTGCCAGCAGCTTATGGGCCGAGAACAATGAGCAGTTCTTC.

This chain connects TRBV19 to TRBJ2-7; possible D gene TRBD2, 6 bases. Per germline, CDR1 LNHDA and CDR2 SQIVND (reference sequence). Between the trimmed V and J ends, which lost 4 bases and 7 bases, there was a span of 14 bases. CDR3 size: 13 residues. CDR3: CASSTSSAREQYF. Here the CDR3 DNA reads TGTGCCAGTAGTACCTCTAGCGCCAGGGAGCAGTACTTC.

This chain uses TRBV7-3 with TRBJ2-3; TRBD2 might be the D (5 bases). Between the trimmed V and J ends, which lost 3 bases and 4 bases, there was a span of 11 bases. The V gene's germline CDR1 is SGHTA and CDR2 FQGTGA. The CDR3 is 14 amino acids. CDR3 sequence reads: CASSFYGLSDTQYF. The CDR3 DNA follows: TGTGCCAGCAGCTTTTACGGACTTTCAGATACGCAGTATTTT.

A single count supports this clone. The rearrangement links TRBV9 to TRBJ2-7; D may be TRBD1 (5 bases). Germline CDR1 reads SGDLS; CDR2 reads YYNGEE. CDR3 size: 13 residues. The ends were cut back, 4 bases at V and 3 bases at J, with 11 bases in the middle. The CDR3 sequence: CASSPSGNYEQYF. DNA of the CDR3: TGTGCCAGCAGCCCCTCAGGGAACTACGAGCAGTACTTC.

The J gene is TRBJ2-1, the V gene TRBV9, with 8 bases fitting TRBD2. V dropped 0 bases and J dropped 13; count of bases not matched to a gene: 9. Germline assignment: CDR1 SGDLS and CDR2 YYNGEE. The CDR3 contains 14 residues. DNA of the CDR3: TGTGCCAGCAGCGTAGATGGCGGGGGGCCAGTTCAGTTCTTC. Amino acids: CASSVDGGGPVQFF.

This chain uses TRBV7-9 with TRBJ2-7; 9 bases are a match to TRBD2. The ends lost 3 bases at V and 6 bases at J; junction bases unmatched: 3. Germline values: CDR1 SEHNR, CDR2 FQNEAQ (reference sequence). The CDR3 has 13 amino acids. CDR3 residues: CASSLVSGGEQYF. The CDR3 nucleotides are TGTGCCAGCAGCTTGGTTAGCGGGGGCGAGCAGTACTTC.